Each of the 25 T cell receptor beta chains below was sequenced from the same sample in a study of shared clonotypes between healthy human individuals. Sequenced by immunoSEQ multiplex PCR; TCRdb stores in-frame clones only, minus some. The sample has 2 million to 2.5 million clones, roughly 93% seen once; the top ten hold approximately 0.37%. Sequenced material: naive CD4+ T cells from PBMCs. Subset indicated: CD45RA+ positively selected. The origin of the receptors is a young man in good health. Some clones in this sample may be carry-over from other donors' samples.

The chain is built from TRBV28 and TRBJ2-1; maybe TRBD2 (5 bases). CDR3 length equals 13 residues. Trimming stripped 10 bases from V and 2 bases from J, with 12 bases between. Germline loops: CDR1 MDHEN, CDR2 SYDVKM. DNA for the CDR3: TGTGCCACCGTGGAGCGGACCTACAATGAGCAGTTCTTC. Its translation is CATVERTYNEQFF.

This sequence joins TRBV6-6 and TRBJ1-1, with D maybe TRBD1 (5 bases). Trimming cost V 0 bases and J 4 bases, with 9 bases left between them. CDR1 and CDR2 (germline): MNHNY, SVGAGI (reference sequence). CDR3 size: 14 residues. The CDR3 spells CASSYSEGITEAFF. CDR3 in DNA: TGTGCCAGCAGTTACTCTGAGGGGATCACTGAAGCTTTCTTT.

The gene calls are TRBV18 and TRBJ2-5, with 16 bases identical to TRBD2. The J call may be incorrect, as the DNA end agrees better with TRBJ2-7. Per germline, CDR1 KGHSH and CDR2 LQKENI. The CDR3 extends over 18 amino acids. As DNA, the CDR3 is TGTGCCAGCTCACCCCTCGGGACTAGCGGGAGGGGCTCCTACGAGCAGTACTTC. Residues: CASSPLGTSGRGSYEQYF.

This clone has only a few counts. The CDR3 nucleotides read TGCGCCAGCAGCCAAGAAACAGGGCAAAGCACAGATACGCAGTATTTT. It specifies CASSQETGQSTDTQYF. The chain has TRBV4-1 and TRBJ2-3, with TRBD1 as a possible D gene (6 bases). The CDR3 sequence is 16 residues long. Trimming removed 0 bases from V and 0 bases from J, with 10 bases in between. Germline V lookup: CDR1 MGHRA, CDR2 YSYEKL.

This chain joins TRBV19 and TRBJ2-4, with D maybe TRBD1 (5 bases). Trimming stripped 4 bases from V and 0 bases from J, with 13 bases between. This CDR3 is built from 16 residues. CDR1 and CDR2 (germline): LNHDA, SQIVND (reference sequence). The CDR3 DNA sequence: TGTGCCAGTAGTAGGGGTGGGGCAGGAGCCAAAAACATTCAGTACTTC. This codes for CASSRGGAGAKNIQYF.

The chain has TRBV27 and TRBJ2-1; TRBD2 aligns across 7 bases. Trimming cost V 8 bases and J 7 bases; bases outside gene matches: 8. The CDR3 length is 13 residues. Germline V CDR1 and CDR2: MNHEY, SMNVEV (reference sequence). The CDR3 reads CASPGGGLNEQFF. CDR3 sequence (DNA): TGTGCCAGCCCGGGAGGTGGGTTGAATGAGCAGTTCTTC.

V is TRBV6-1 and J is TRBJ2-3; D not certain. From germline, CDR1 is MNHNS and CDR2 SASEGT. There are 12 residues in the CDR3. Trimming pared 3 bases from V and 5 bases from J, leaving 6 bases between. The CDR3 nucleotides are TGTGCCAGCAGTGACTCGGAAGATACGCAGTATTTT. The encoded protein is CASSDSEDTQYF.

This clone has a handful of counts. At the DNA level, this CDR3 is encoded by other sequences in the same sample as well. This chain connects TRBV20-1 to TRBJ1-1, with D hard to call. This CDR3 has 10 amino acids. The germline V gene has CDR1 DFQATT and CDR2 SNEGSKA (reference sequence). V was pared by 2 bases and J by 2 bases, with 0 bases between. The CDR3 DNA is TGCAGTGCTAGAAACACTGAAGCTTTCTTT. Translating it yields CSARNTEAFF.

This CDR3 reads CASSRDRDQPQHF. For the CDR3, the DNA is TGTGCCAGCAGCAGGGACAGGGATCAGCCCCAGCATTTT. V usage is TRBV21-1 and J usage is TRBJ1-5; the table's D call, TRBD1, has no DNA check behind it. TRBV21-1 is a pseudogene locus. The CDR3 length is 13 residues.

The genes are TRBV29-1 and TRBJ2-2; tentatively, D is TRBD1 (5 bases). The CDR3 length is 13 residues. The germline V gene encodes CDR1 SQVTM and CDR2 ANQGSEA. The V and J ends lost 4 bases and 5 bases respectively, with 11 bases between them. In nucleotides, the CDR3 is TGCAGCGTTGTAGGGGTGGGGACCGGGGAGCTGTTTTTT. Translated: CSVVGVGTGELFF.

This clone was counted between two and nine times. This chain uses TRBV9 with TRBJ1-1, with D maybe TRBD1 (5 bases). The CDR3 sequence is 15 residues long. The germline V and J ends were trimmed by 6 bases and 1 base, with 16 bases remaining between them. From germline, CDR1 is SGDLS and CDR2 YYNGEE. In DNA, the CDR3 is TGTGCCAGCAACCGAGAGGGGCTGGGGAACACTGAAGCTTTCTTT. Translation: CASNREGLGNTEAFF.

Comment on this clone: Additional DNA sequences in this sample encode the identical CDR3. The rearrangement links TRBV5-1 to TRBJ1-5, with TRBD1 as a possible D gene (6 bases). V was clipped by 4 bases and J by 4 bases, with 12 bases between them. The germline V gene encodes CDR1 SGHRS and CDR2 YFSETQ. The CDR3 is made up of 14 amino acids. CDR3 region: CASSLEGGNQPQHF. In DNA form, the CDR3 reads TGCGCCAGCAGCCTCGAGGGGGGGAATCAGCCCCAGCATTTT.

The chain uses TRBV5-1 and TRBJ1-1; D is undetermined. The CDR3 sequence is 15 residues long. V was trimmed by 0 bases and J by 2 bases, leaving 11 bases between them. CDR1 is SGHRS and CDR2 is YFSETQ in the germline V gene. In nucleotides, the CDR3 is TGCGCCAGCAGCTTGGGATACGGGGTCAACACTGAAGCTTTCTTT. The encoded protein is CASSLGYGVNTEAFF.

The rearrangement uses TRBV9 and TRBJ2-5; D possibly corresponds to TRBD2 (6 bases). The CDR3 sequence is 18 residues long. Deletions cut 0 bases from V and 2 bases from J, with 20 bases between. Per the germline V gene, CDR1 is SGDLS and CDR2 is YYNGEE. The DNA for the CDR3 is TGTGCCAGCAGCGTAGACGGCGGGTTAGCGGTAGGGCAAGAGACCCAGTACTTC. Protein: CASSVDGGLAVGQETQYF.

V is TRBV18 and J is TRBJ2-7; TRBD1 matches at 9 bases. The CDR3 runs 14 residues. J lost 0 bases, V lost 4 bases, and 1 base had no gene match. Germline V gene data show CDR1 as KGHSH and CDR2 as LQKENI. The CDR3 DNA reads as TGTGCCAGCTCACAGGGACAGGGCTCCTACGAGCAGTACTTC. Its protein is CASSQGQGSYEQYF.

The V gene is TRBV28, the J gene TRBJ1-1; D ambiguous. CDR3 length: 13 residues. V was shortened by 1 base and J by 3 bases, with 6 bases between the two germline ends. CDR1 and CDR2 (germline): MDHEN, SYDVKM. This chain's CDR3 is CASSLLPYTEAFF. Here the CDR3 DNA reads TGTGCCAGCAGTTTATTACCCTACACTGAAGCTTTCTTT.

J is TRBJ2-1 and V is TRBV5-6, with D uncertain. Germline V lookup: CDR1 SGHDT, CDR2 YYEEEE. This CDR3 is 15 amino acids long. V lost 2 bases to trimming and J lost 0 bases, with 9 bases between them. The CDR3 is CASSLGPTSYNEQFF. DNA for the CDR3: TGTGCCAGCAGCTTAGGGCCTACCTCCTACAATGAGCAGTTCTTC.

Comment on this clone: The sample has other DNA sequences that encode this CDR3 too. In DNA, the CDR3 is TGTGCCAGCAGTCCCCTCGGAGGAACTGAAGCTTTCTTT. This gives the protein CASSPLGGTEAFF. The chain is built from TRBV27 and TRBJ1-1; no clear D gene. The V gene's germline CDR1 is MNHEY and CDR2 SMNVEV (reference sequence). This CDR3 has 13 residues. V lost 5 bases and J lost 5, with 12 bases in between.

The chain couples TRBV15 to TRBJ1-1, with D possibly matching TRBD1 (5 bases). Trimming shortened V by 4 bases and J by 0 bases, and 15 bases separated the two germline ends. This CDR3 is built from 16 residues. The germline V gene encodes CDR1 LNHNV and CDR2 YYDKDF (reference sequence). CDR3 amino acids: CATSKTGGSMNTEAFF. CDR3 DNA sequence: TGTGCCACCAGCAAAACGGGGGGGTCAATGAACACTGAAGCTTTCTTT.

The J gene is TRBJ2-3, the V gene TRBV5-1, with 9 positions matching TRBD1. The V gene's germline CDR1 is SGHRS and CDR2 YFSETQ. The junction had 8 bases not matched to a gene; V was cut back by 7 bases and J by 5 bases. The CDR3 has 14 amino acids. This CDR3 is CASQRTGVGDTQYF. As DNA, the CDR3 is TGCGCCAGCCAGCGGACAGGGGTGGGAGATACGCAGTATTTT. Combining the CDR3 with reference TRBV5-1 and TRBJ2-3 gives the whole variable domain KAGVTQTPRYLIKTRGQQVTLSCSPISGHRSVSWYQQTPGQGLQFLFEYFSETQRNKGNFPGRFSGRQFSNSRSEMNVSTLELGDSALYLCASQRTGVGDTQYFGPGTRLTVL.

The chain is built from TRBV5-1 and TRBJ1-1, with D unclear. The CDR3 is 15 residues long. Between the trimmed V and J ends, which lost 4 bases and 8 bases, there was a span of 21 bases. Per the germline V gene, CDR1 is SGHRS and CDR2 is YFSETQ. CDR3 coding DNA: TGCGCCAGCAGCCACGCTCGGTTCGTCGGCCAGGAAGCTTTCTTT. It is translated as CASSHARFVGQEAFF.

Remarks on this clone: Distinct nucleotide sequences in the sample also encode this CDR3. The CDR3 coding sequence is TGTGCCAGCTCACCCGGGACAGGGGACACTGAAGCTTTCTTT. Translating gives CASSPGTGDTEAFF. This chain links TRBV18 with TRBJ1-1; TRBD1 aligns across 10 bases. Germline CDR1 reads KGHSH; CDR2 reads LQKENI. The CDR3 consists of 14 residues. Trimming cost V 3 bases and J 3 bases; bases outside gene matches: 1. The complete variable domain, with remaining parts taken from reference TRBV18 and TRBJ1-1, reads NAGVMQNPRHLVRRRGQEARLRCSPMKGHSHVYWYRQLPEEGLKFMVYLQKENIIDESGMPKERFSAEFPKEGPSILRIQQVVRGDSAAYFCASSPGTGDTEAFFGQGTRLTVV.

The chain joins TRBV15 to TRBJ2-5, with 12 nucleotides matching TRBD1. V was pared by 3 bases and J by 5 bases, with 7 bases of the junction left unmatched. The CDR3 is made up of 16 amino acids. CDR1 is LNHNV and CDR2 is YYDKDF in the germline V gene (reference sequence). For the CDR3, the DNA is TGTGCCACCAGCAGCCGGGACAGGGGGCCGGGGGAGACCCAGTACTTC. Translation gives CATSSRDRGPGETQYF.

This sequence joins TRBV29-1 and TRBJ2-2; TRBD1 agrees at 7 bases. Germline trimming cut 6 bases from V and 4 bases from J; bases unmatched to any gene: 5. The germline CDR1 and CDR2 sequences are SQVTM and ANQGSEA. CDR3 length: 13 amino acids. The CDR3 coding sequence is TGCAGCGTGGACACAGGGGTCACCGGGGAGCTGTTTTTT. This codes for CSVDTGVTGELFF.

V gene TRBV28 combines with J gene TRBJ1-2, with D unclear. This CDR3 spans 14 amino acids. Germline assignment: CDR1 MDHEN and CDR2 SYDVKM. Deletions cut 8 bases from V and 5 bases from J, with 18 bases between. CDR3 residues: CASRPRAGTYGYTF. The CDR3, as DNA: TGTGCCAGCCGGCCGAGGGCAGGCACGTATGGCTACACCTTC.